These T cell receptor beta chains were read from a single sample in a study of T cell responses to AZD1222 COVID-19 vaccine. Some clones are missing from TCRdb's copy, which holds only in-frame ones; the method was immunoSEQ multiplex PCR. The sample consists of 100,000 to 150,000 clones, approximately 90% of them appearing once. Specimen: peripheral blood, collected on day 0 of AZD1222 vaccination. The receptors derive from an adult in good health. CDR3s include the opening cysteine and the closing phenylalanine or tryptophan. A D gene is named only where the DNA matches it firmly. Rows may omit the clone size; those that give it use once, few, many or a size class.

v_call	d_call	j_call	clone_size	cdr3_aa	cdr3_nt
TRBV6-5	TRBD2	TRBJ2-7	-	CASSLAGNSYEQYF	TGTGCCAGCAGTTTAGCGGGGAATTCCTACGAGCAGTACTTC
TRBV3-1/TRBV3-2	TRBD1	TRBJ1-6	once	CASSRGWGQGNSPLHF	TGTGCCAGCAGCCGGGGGTGGGGACAGGGAAATTCACCCCTCCACTTT
TRBV7-2	-	TRBJ1-3	few	CASSSERNTIYF	TGTGCCAGCAGCTCAGAACGAAACACCATATATTTT
TRBV28	TRBD1	TRBJ1-5	-	CASSRGQGYSNQPQHF	TGTGCCAGCAGTAGGGGACAGGGGTATAGCAATCAGCCCCAGCATTTT
TRBV7-3	-	TRBJ2-2	-	CASSLGVGTGELFF	TGTGCCAGCAGCTTAGGAGTAGGGACCGGGGAGCTGTTTTTT
TRBV27	-	TRBJ2-7	-	CATQGLKYEQYF	TGTGCCACACAGGGCCTAAAGTACGAGCAGTACTTC
TRBV10-3	-	TRBJ1-1	-	CAISGGLTEAFF	TGTGCCATCAGTGGGGGGCTCACTGAAGCTTTCTTT
TRBV6-2/TRBV6-3	-	TRBJ2-2	-	CASSYSPGPGELFF	TGTGCCAGCAGTTACTCACCGGGTCCCGGGGAGCTGTTTTTT
TRBV28	-	TRBJ1-1	-	CASSLPGRLNTEAFF	TGTGCCAGCAGTTTACCCGGACGGCTGAACACTGAAGCTTTCTTT
TRBV5-4	TRBD1	TRBJ2-5	-	CASSPRTGEIGETQYF	TGTGCCAGCAGTCCCAGGACAGGGGAGATCGGAGAGACCCAGTACTTC
TRBV9	-	TRBJ1-2	-	CASSVGYGYTF	TGTGCCAGCAGCGTGGGTTATGGCTACACCTTC
TRBV19	-	TRBJ2-7	-	CASSIGTAMYEQYF	TGTGCCAGTAGTATAGGGACAGCGATGTACGAGCAGTACTTC
TRBV28	-	TRBJ2-7	once	CASSSDSYEQYF	TGTGCCAGCAGCTCTGACAGCTACGAGCAGTACTTC
TRBV28	TRBD2	TRBJ2-3	-	CASSFPGLMADTQYF	TGTGCCAGCAGTTTTCCGGGACTAATGGCAGATACGCAGTATTTT
TRBV19	-	TRBJ1-1	-	CASSSFRDTKRYTEAFF	TGTGCCAGTAGTAGTTTCCGGGACACAAAGAGGTACACTGAAGCTTTCTTT
TRBV28	TRBD2	TRBJ2-1	-	CASSAGGYNEQFF	TGTGCCAGCTCAGCGGGGGGGTACAATGAGCAGTTCTTC
TRBV7-9	-	TRBJ1-5	-	CASSQIGQPQHF	TGTGCCAGCAGCCAAATAGGCCAGCCCCAGCATTTT
TRBV5-1	-	TRBJ2-1	once	CASSPISLPIEQFF	TGCGCCAGCAGCCCGATTTCACTTCCGATTGAGCAGTTCTTC
TRBV10-3	-	TRBJ2-2	few	CAIPRGATGELFF	TGTGCCATCCCCCGGGGCGCGACCGGGGAGCTGTTTTTT
TRBV5-1	-	TRBJ2-7	-	CASSLGHTNYEQYF	TGCGCCAGCAGCTTGGGTCACACCAACTACGAGCAGTACTTC
TRBV5-6	-	TRBJ1-2	-	CASSFTVYGYTF	TGTGCCAGCAGCTTTACAGTCTATGGCTACACCTTC
TRBV5-1	TRBD1	TRBJ2-4	-	CASSQTGDNIQYF	TGCGCCAGCAGCCAGACAGGGGACAACATTCAGTACTTC
TRBV6-4	-	TRBJ2-1	many	CASSDDGAVNEQFF	TGTGCCAGCAGTGACGACGGGGCGGTCAATGAGCAGTTCTTC
TRBV28	TRBD1	TRBJ1-3	-	CASSPTGAGNTIYF	TGTGCCAGCAGCCCCACAGGGGCTGGAAACACCATATATTTT
TRBV29-1	-	TRBJ1-2	-	CSVERGYGYTF	TGCAGCGTTGAACGGGGCTATGGCTACACCTTC
TRBV7-9	-	TRBJ1-1	once	CASSLVLGAGNTEAFF	TGTGCCAGCAGCTTAGTCCTGGGGGCGGGGAACACTGAAGCTTTCTTT
TRBV6-2/TRBV6-3	TRBD2	TRBJ2-7	-	CASSRTSPSYEQYF	TGTGCCAGCAGCCGGACTAGCCCCTCCTACGAGCAGTACTTC
TRBV29-1	-	TRBJ2-2	-	CSVGTSPGELFF	TGCAGCGTTGGGACCTCACCCGGGGAGCTGTTTTTT
TRBV30	-	TRBJ1-2	-	CAWSLLGQLYGYTF	TGTGCCTGGAGTCTACTCGGACAGCTCTATGGCTACACCTTC
TRBV4-1	-	TRBJ1-5	-	CASSQGGTFGNQPQHF	TGCGCCAGCAGCCAAGGAGGGACATTTGGCAATCAGCCCCAGCATTTT
TRBV9	TRBD1	TRBJ1-3	-	CASSPRQGIWGNTIYF	TGTGCCAGCAGCCCCCGACAGGGGATATGGGGAAACACCATATATTTT
TRBV28	-	TRBJ1-3	-	CASSFNGRSGNTIYF	TGTGCCAGCAGTTTTAACGGCCGTTCTGGAAACACCATATATTTT
TRBV6-1	-	TRBJ1-1	once	CASSEVPEAFF	TGTGCCAGCAGTGAAGTCCCTGAAGCTTTCTTT
TRBV19	-	TRBJ2-1	-	CASSIEAYNEQFF	TGTGCCAGTAGTATAGAAGCTTACAATGAGCAGTTCTTC
TRBV18	-	TRBJ1-1	-	CASSSIPGYTEAFF	TGTGCCAGCTCCTCGATCCCAGGGTACACTGAAGCTTTCTTT
TRBV7-2	-	TRBJ2-3	-	CASSSDYLSTDTQYF	TGTGCCAGCAGCTCGGACTATCTTAGCACAGATACGCAGTATTTT
TRBV30	-	TRBJ1-5	-	CAWSVVGDQPQHF	TGTGCCTGGAGTGTAGTAGGGGATCAGCCCCAGCATTTT
TRBV4-1	TRBD2	TRBJ2-7	-	CASSQDLAAGGSYEQYF	TGCGCCAGCAGCCAAGATCTTGCAGCGGGGGGGAGTTACGAGCAGTACTTC
TRBV6-1	TRBD2	TRBJ2-3	-	CASSGLAGARTDTQYF	TGTGCCAGCAGTGGACTAGCGGGGGCCCGCACAGATACGCAGTATTTT
TRBV13	-	TRBJ2-7	-	CASSPDRSYEQYF	TGTGCCAGCAGCCCCGACAGGTCCTACGAGCAGTACTTC
TRBV28	-	TRBJ1-2	-	CASSFEAYGYTF	TGTGCCAGCAGTTTCGAAGCTTATGGCTACACCTTC
TRBV6-5	TRBD1	TRBJ1-4	-	CASSRGQGDEKLFF	TGTGCCAGCAGCCGGGGACAGGGAGATGAAAAACTGTTTTTT
TRBV12-2	-	TRBJ2-1	-	CASRFLTGSSYNEQFF	TGTGCAAGTCGCTTCCTGACCGGGAGCTCCTACAATGAGCAGTTCTTC
TRBV3-1/TRBV3-2	-	TRBJ1-4	-	CASSPRGPPDEKLFF	TGTGCCAGCAGCCCTCGGGGCCCCCCGGATGAAAAACTGTTTTTT
TRBV19	-	TRBJ1-2	-	CASSIVRGAPMGYGYTF	TGTGCCAGTAGTATAGTAAGGGGCGCACCGATGGGATATGGCTACACCTTC
TRBV7-2	TRBD1	TRBJ1-6	-	CASSQSMGTEYNSPLHF	TGTGCCAGCAGCCAATCGATGGGGACAGAGTATAATTCACCCCTCCACTTT
TRBV4-3	-	TRBJ2-4	-	CASSQEFLGQILAKNIQYF	TGCGCCAGCAGCCAAGAATTCCTAGGACAGATCCTAGCCAAAAACATTCAGTACTTC
TRBV6-2/TRBV6-3	-	TRBJ1-5	few	CASSAYRVDNQPQHF	TGTGCCAGCAGTGCCTACAGGGTTGACAATCAGCCCCAGCATTTT
TRBV5-4	-	TRBJ2-1	-	CASSPVSGSSYNEQFF	TGTGCCAGCAGCCCCGTCAGTGGGAGCTCCTACAATGAGCAGTTCTTC
TRBV27	TRBD1	TRBJ2-7	-	CASSDGTAYEQYF	TGTGCCAGCAGTGACGGGACAGCCTACGAGCAGTACTTC
TRBV6-5	TRBD1	TRBJ2-1	-	CATNRGRGRYNEQFF	TGTGCCACCAACAGGGGGCGCGGCCGTTACAATGAGCAGTTCTTC
TRBV12-3/TRBV12-4	TRBD1	TRBJ1-3	-	CASSWGQINTIYF	TGTGCCAGCAGTTGGGGACAGATAAACACCATATATTTT
TRBV7-2	-	TRBJ1-4	-	CASSPKTPLRNAANEKLFF	TGTGCCAGCAGCCCAAAAACTCCCCTTCGGAACGCGGCTAATGAAAAACTGTTTTTT